Below are 22 T cell receptor beta chains sequenced from a single sample in a study of a mutant IDH1 vaccine in newly diagnosed glioma. Regarding time point: week 23, last vaccination. Topical imiquimod accompanied each vaccine dose, which consisted of 300 ug of mutant IDH1 20-mer peptide. Repertoires were generated with immunoSEQ multiplex PCR, while TCRdb's copy carries only in-frame clones and drops some. This table has tens of thousands of clones, around 87% appearing once. These receptors have no known antigen. The material was PBMCs, obtained from a glioma patient whose treatment included an IDH1 peptide vaccine. These receptors were obtained from a man between 40 and 49 years old with glioma.

This chain uses TRBV2 with TRBJ2-7; TRBD1 aligns across 8 bases. Trimming removed 8 bases from V and 3 bases from J; junction bases left unmatched: 9. This CDR3 region has 14 residues. Looked up from germline, CDR1 is SNHLY and CDR2 is FYNNEI. For the CDR3, the DNA is TGTGCCAGCCAGAAGAGTGGACAGGGCTACGAGCAGTACTTC. It translates to CASQKSGQGYEQYF.

This sequence joins TRBV6-5 and TRBJ1-4, with 7 bases that match TRBD1. With 5 bases clipped from V and 5 bases from J, the junction kept 8 bases outside the gene matches. The CDR3 runs 15 residues. Per germline, CDR1 MNHEY and CDR2 SVGAGI. In DNA form, the CDR3 reads TGTGCCAGCAGTCAGCGACAGGGTCGGAATGAAAAACTGTTTTTT. Its protein is CASSQRQGRNEKLFF.

In this sample, this clone is medium-sized. The chain employs TRBV7-2 and TRBJ1-6; no clear D. CDR3 size: 12 residues. The V end lost 3 bases, the J end lost 10 bases, and 7 bases lay between the germline ends. From germline, CDR1 is SGHTA and CDR2 FQGNSA. The CDR3 region has the DNA TGTGCCAGCAGCTTTCCACAATCACCCCTCCACTTT. Translation: CASSFPQSPLHF.

J is TRBJ2-7 and V is TRBV6-5; a possible D gene is TRBD1 (6 bases). The CDR3 contains 16 residues. Trimming pared 4 bases from V and 2 bases from J, leaving 18 bases between. The V gene's germline CDR1 is MNHEY and CDR2 SVGAGI. CDR3: CASSFRTYGQTYEQYF. The DNA for the CDR3 is TGTGCCAGCAGTTTCCGCACCTATGGACAGACCTACGAGCAGTACTTC.

The gene calls are TRBV27 and TRBJ1-4; D is uncertain. V was cut by 3 bases and J by 6 bases, with 5 bases left in between. The CDR3 totals 12 residues. The V gene's germline CDR1 is MNHEY and CDR2 SMNVEV (reference sequence). The DNA for the CDR3 is TGTGCCAGCAGTTTCCGGGATGAAAAACTGTTTTTT. The encoded protein is CASSFRDEKLFF.

The CDR3 here is CASSPGQSNSPLHF. In nucleotides, the CDR3 is TGTGCCAGTAGTCCGGGACAAAGTAATTCACCCCTCCACTTT. The V and J genes are TRBV19 and TRBJ1-6, with D perhaps TRBD1 (6 bases). Deletions cut 5 bases from V and 6 bases from J, with 11 bases between. This CDR3 spans 14 amino acids. Germline CDR1 and CDR2: LNHDA and SQIVND (reference sequence).

The chain employs TRBV14 and TRBJ2-2, with unresolved D. V lost 0 bases and J 5 bases, leaving 10 bases between the germline ends. Germline V gene sequence: CDR1 SGHDN, CDR2 FVKESK. The CDR3 length is 15 residues. CDR3 sequence reads: CASSQDQVETGELFF. The CDR3 DNA reads as TGTGCCAGCAGCCAAGATCAGGTGGAAACCGGGGAGCTGTTTTTT.

This clone is a singleton in its sample. This chain uses TRBV18 with TRBJ1-2, with no clear D. Per germline, CDR1 KGHSH and CDR2 LQKENI. V dropped 3 bases and J dropped 1 base, with 6 bases sitting between them. This CDR3 spans 13 amino acids. The CDR3 protein is CASSPTDNYGYTF. CDR3 nucleotides: TGTGCCAGCTCACCCACAGATAACTATGGCTACACCTTC. Supplemented by reference TRBV18 and TRBJ1-2, the full variable domain reads NAGVMQNPRHLVRRRGQEARLRCSPMKGHSHVYWYRQLPEEGLKFMVYLQKENIIDESGMPKERFSAEFPKEGPSILRIQQVVRGDSAAYFCASSPTDNYGYTFGSGTRLTVV.

The chain carries TRBV9 and TRBJ2-1; 13 bases agree with TRBD2. V shed 4 bases and J 12 bases; nucleotides not matched to a gene: 10. The CDR3 has 15 amino acids. CDR1 SGDLS and CDR2 YYNGEE come from the germline V gene. The chain's CDR3 is CASSRTSGRNQRQFF. DNA of the CDR3: TGTGCCAGCAGCCGGACTAGCGGGAGAAACCAAAGGCAGTTCTTC.

The rearrangement links TRBV11-3 to TRBJ1-1; D gene uncertain. Trimming took off 5 bases at V and 0 bases at J, with 13 bases between the two ends. The CDR3 contains 15 residues. The V gene's germline CDR1 is SGHNT and CDR2 YENEEA. The CDR3 here is CASSRKGTVNTEAFF. The CDR3, as DNA: TGTGCCAGCAGCCGGAAAGGTACCGTGAACACTGAAGCTTTCTTT.

This chain connects TRBV5-3 to TRBJ2-7; no clear D gene. TRBV5-3 is placed among ORFs of uncertain function. V dropped 4 bases and J dropped 6 bases, with 11 bases sitting between them. The length of the CDR3 is 12 residues. This CDR3 is CARSPGSGEQYF. CDR3 DNA sequence: TGTGCCAGAAGCCCCGGCTCTGGCGAGCAGTACTTC.

The chain joins TRBV6-5 to TRBJ2-3, with TRBD2 matching 7 bases. The germline V gene encodes CDR1 MNHEY and CDR2 SVGAGI. The CDR3 spans 14 residues. Trimming took 8 bases from V and 1 from J; bases not matched to a gene: 6. The CDR3 loop is CASGRASGTDTQYF. CDR3 in DNA: TGTGCCAGCGGGAGGGCTAGCGGCACAGATACGCAGTATTTT.

The chain is built from TRBV2 and TRBJ1-4; D is undetermined. There are 15 residues in the CDR3. Between the trimmed V and J ends, which lost 8 bases and 0 bases, there was a span of 13 bases. Germline-derived CDR1 and CDR2 are SNHLY and FYNNEI. The chain's CDR3 is CASVAEIATNEKLFF. CDR3 nucleotides: TGTGCCAGCGTGGCGGAGATAGCAACTAATGAAAAACTGTTTTTT.

The chain uses TRBV5-4 and TRBJ2-7; no firm D call. Germline V gene lookup returns CDR1 SGHNT and CDR2 YYREEE (reference sequence). Trimming stripped 0 bases from V and 3 bases from J, with 7 bases between. This CDR3 comprises 13 residues. The CDR3 sequence: CASSLGLDYEQYF. In DNA form, the CDR3 reads TGTGCCAGCAGCTTGGGGCTTGACTACGAGCAGTACTTC.

In its sample, this clone was seen a few times. This chain links TRBV5-1 with TRBJ1-4; no reliable D call. V was cut by 4 bases and J by 0 bases, with 10 bases left in between. CDR1 is SGHRS, CDR2 YFSETQ, per germline. The CDR3 has 15 amino acids. CDR3: CASSPRGPTNEKLFF. Here the CDR3 DNA reads TGCGCCAGCAGCCCACGAGGGCCAACTAATGAAAAACTGTTTTTT.

V is TRBV5-1 and J is TRBJ1-4; D remains ambiguous. V shed 4 bases and J shed 8 bases, with 15 bases lying between them. CDR1 is SGHRS and CDR2 is YFSETQ in the germline V gene. This CDR3 is 14 amino acids long. The CDR3: CASSPQTVVEKLFF. The CDR3 DNA sequence: TGCGCCAGCAGCCCTCAAACCGTGGTCGAAAAACTGTTTTTT.

The rearrangement joins TRBV6-1 to TRBJ2-7; no clear D. From germline, CDR1 is MNHNS and CDR2 SASEGT. The V and J ends lost 1 base and 3 bases respectively, with 10 bases between them. The CDR3 covers 14 residues. The CDR3 is CASSEGGRIYEQYF. The DNA of the CDR3 is TGTGCCAGCAGTGAAGGCGGCAGAATCTACGAGCAGTACTTC.

The V gene is TRBV14, the J gene TRBJ2-7; possibly TRBD1 or TRBD2 for D (5 bases each). V lost 6 bases, J lost 8 bases, and 17 bases lay in between. Per the germline V gene, CDR1 is SGHDN and CDR2 is FVKESK. This CDR3 is built from 13 residues. The CDR3 spells CASSRNYGAQQYF. The CDR3 nucleotides are TGTGCCAGCAGTCGAAACTACGGGGCGCAGCAGTACTTC.

The chain links TRBV7-2 to TRBJ2-7; TRBD1 agrees at 10 bases. The trim removed 5 bases at V and 5 bases at J, leaving 9 bases unmatched. CDR1 and CDR2 from the germline V gene are SGHTA and FQGNSA. The CDR3 length is 15 residues. CDR3: CASSGRTGGIDEQYF. DNA for the CDR3: TGTGCCAGCAGCGGGCGGACAGGGGGAATAGACGAGCAGTACTTC.

Comments on this clone: Germline is not matched at one junction end, which may reflect a read error. The genes are TRBV10-3 and TRBJ2-6; 10 positions match TRBD2. The germline CDR1 and CDR2 sequences are ENHRY and SYGVKD. The CDR3 is 15 amino acids. CDR3 sequence reads: CAVSGGGSGANVLTF. The CDR3 nucleotides are TGTGCCGTCAGCGGGGGGGGGTCTGGGGCCAACGTCCTGACTTTC.

This clone occurred once. The rearrangement joins TRBV7-2 to TRBJ2-2, with D maybe TRBD1 (6 bases). Germline V gives CDR1 SGHTA, CDR2 FQGNSA. V was pared by 5 bases and J by 0 bases, with 10 bases between. This CDR3 is 15 amino acids long. CDR3 in DNA: TGTGCCAGCAGCAGAGGGGGTTCGAACACCGGGGAGCTGTTTTTT. Its protein product is CASSRGGSNTGELFF.

The chain uses TRBV19 and TRBJ2-1; D is uncertain. CDR1 and CDR2 from the germline V gene are LNHDA and SQIVND (reference sequence). Trimming stripped 5 bases from V and 3 bases from J, with 11 bases between. The CDR3 consists of 14 residues. The CDR3 reads CASSLRGVYNEQFF. The CDR3 DNA is TGTGCCAGTAGTCTTCGCGGAGTCTACAATGAGCAGTTCTTC.